A single sample gave rise to the 2 T cell receptor beta chains below, sequenced in a study of T cells after yellow fever vaccination. Via MiXCR, TCRdb re-called the 5' RACE reads, giving one row per CDR3 protein. The repertoire holds 200,000 to 300,000 distinct CDR3 sequences, with over 6.5% as singletons. The sample in question was CD4+ T cells sorted from PBMCs, obtained on the day of the yellow fever booster vaccination. These receptors all stem from a man aged 30 to 39 who received the YFV17D yellow fever vaccine.

V gene TRBV9 combines with J gene TRBJ1-5; a weak D match, TRBD1 (5 bases). CDR1 is SGDLS, CDR2 YYNGEE, per germline. V lost 0 bases and J lost 9, with 19 bases in between. The CDR3 loop spans 16 amino acids. The DNA for the CDR3 is TGTGCCAGCAGCGTAGGAAGTGGGACGGAAGTCGGGCCCCAGCATTTT. This codes for CASSVGSGTEVGPQHF.

The rearrangement links TRBV9 to TRBJ1-2, with 8 bases fitting TRBD1. Germline values: CDR1 SGDLS, CDR2 YYNGEE. J lost 7 bases, V lost 0 bases, and 8 bases had no gene match. The CDR3 runs to 15 residues. Here the CDR3 reads CASSVGPGTGSGYTF. CDR3 bases: TGTGCCAGCAGCGTAGGACCCGGGACAGGCAGTGGCTACACCTTC.